The 29 T cell receptor beta chains given below trace back to one sample, sequenced in a study of T cell clonotyping in hematopoietic cell transplantation. Using immunoSEQ multiplex PCR, the repertoire was profiled, and TCRdb retains in-frame clones only, with some absent. This repertoire shows about 6,100 clones, roughly 32% found once; its top ten account for 15% to 20%. Source: peripheral blood mononuclear cells, taken 30 days after allogeneic stem cell transplant. The receptors come from a female patient between 50 and 60 years old who had an allogeneic stem cell transplant from an unrelated donor, so the T cells may come from the graft donor. Some clones in this sample may be carry-over from other donors' samples.

A few counts support this clone. This chain joins TRBV6-5 and TRBJ1-2; 7 bases line up with TRBD1. V was clipped by 6 bases and J by 2 bases; unmatched bases: 6. Germline CDR1 MNHEY, CDR2 SVGAGI. The CDR3 spans 14 residues. The chain's CDR3 is CASRRDRTNYGYTF. CDR3 nucleotides: TGTGCCAGCAGGAGGGACAGAACGAACTATGGCTACACCTTC.

V gene TRBV7-2 combines with J gene TRBJ1-2; D not resolved. Germline V gives CDR1 SGHTA, CDR2 FQGNSA. Trimming pared 1 base from V and 5 bases from J, leaving 5 bases between. The CDR3 has 12 amino acids. CDR3 nucleotides: TGTGCCAGCAGCTTAGACAGATATGGCTACACCTTC. Translation: CASSLDRYGYTF.

The rearrangement uses TRBV28 and TRBJ1-6; a weak D match, TRBD1 (6 bases). From germline, CDR1 is MDHEN and CDR2 SYDVKM. CDR3 length equals 14 residues. CDR3 sequence (DNA): TGTGCGACGATGGGGGCAGGGGTAGAGTCACCCCTCCACTTT. Amino acid sequence: CATMGAGVESPLHF.

This clone was counted a few times. The chain employs TRBV30 and TRBJ1-6, with D possibly TRBD1 on 6 matching bases. CDR3 size: 13 residues. V lost 5 bases and J 8 bases, leaving 13 bases between the germline ends. Germline CDR1 is GTSNPN and CDR2 is SVGIG (reference sequence). CDR3 coding DNA: TGTGCCTGGTTAGCGGGGGGCTATTCACCCCTCCACTTT. Translation: CAWLAGGYSPLHF.

The V and J genes are TRBV6-1 and TRBJ2-2, with D perhaps TRBD1 (6 bases). From germline, CDR1 is MNHNS and CDR2 SASEGT. The V gene lost 3 bases and the J gene lost 2 bases, with 13 bases spanning the gap. There are 16 residues in the CDR3. The CDR3 loop reads CASSEYGQRNTGELFF. In nucleotides, the CDR3 is TGTGCCAGCAGTGAGTATGGACAGAGAAACACCGGGGAGCTGTTTTTT.

The V call is TRBV5-6, the J call TRBJ1-1, with a possible D match to TRBD1 (5 bases). CDR1 SGHDT and CDR2 YYEEEE come from the germline V gene. The CDR3 contains 13 residues. The ends were cut back, 2 bases at V and 5 bases at J, with 10 bases in the middle. The CDR3 coding sequence is TGTGCCAGCAGCTTTTTGGGGGGAACTGAAGCTTTCTTT. Amino acid sequence: CASSFLGGTEAFF.

Within the sample, this clone is medium-sized (0.01 to 0.1%). The sample holds other DNA sequences that translate to the same CDR3. The V call is TRBV29-1, the J call TRBJ1-2; no definite D call. Germline assignment: CDR1 SQVTM and CDR2 ANQGSEA. The CDR3 loop spans 10 amino acids. Trimming pared 1 base from V and 4 bases from J, leaving 1 base between. CDR3 protein: CSVEGYGYTF. The CDR3 DNA reads TGCAGCGTTGAAGGCTATGGCTACACCTTC. Using reference TRBV29-1 and TRBJ1-2 for the parts outside the CDR3, the full variable domain is SAVISQKPSRDICQRGTSLTIQCQVDSQVTMMFWYRQQPGQSLTLIATANQGSEATYESGFVIDKFPISRPNLTFSTLTVSNMSPEDSSIYLCSVEGYGYTFGSGTRLTVV.

The CDR3 is CAWSGGNSPLHF. The CDR3 nucleotides are TGTGCCTGGAGTGGCGGGAATTCACCCCTCCACTTT. V gene TRBV30 combines with J gene TRBJ1-6; D gene uncertain. Trimming stripped 1 base from V and 7 bases from J, with 5 bases between. Germline V gene data show CDR1 as GTSNPN and CDR2 as SVGIG (reference sequence). The CDR3 is made up of 12 amino acids.

This chain connects TRBV6-5 to TRBJ1-2; no clear D gene. Germline V lookup: CDR1 MNHEY, CDR2 SVGAGI. V was cut by 5 bases and J by 4 bases, with 11 bases left in between. This CDR3 region has 13 residues. CDR3 coding DNA: TGTGCCAGCAGTCCTGACGGTATCTATGGCTACACCTTC. Translation gives CASSPDGIYGYTF.

The chain links TRBV5-6 to TRBJ1-5; no reliable D call. The CDR3 is 16 residues long. The germline V gene encodes CDR1 SGHDT and CDR2 YYEEEE. Trimming removed 0 bases from V and 2 bases from J, with 12 bases in between. The CDR3 is CASSLGGGGGNQPQHF. The DNA for the CDR3 is TGTGCCAGCAGCTTGGGGGGAGGCGGGGGCAATCAGCCCCAGCATTTT.

The gene calls are TRBV7-6 and TRBJ1-1; perhaps TRBD1 as D (5 bases). CDR1 and CDR2 from the germline V gene are SGHVS and FNYEAQ. The CDR3 contains 14 residues. Trimming removed 3 bases at V and 1 base at J, with 9 bases between. The DNA of the CDR3 is TGTGCCAGCAGCTTTAATCAGGGGAACACTGAAGCTTTCTTT. Amino acids: CASSFNQGNTEAFF.

The chain links TRBV6-1 to TRBJ2-5, with TRBD2 matching 10 bases. Losses at the gene ends were 6 bases for V and 5 bases for J; bases not matched to a gene: 9. Germline CDR1 MNHNS, CDR2 SASEGT. CDR3 size: 15 residues. CDR3 sequence reads: CASSFSGGSGETQYF. The CDR3 coding sequence is TGTGCCAGCAGCTTTAGCGGGGGGAGTGGGGAGACCCAGTACTTC.

V usage is TRBV30 and J usage is TRBJ1-1, with unresolved D. The CDR3 covers 13 residues. Germline loops: CDR1 GTSNPN, CDR2 SVGIG (reference sequence). V was cut by 2 bases and J by 1 base, with 8 bases left in between. This chain's CDR3 is CAWSLFRNTEAFF. The CDR3 DNA sequence: TGTGCCTGGAGTCTCTTCAGGAACACTGAAGCTTTCTTT.

The rearrangement uses TRBV29-1 and TRBJ2-7; D remains ambiguous. The germline V and J ends were trimmed by 4 bases and 0 bases, with 7 bases remaining between them. CDR3 length: 12 amino acids. Per germline, CDR1 SQVTM and CDR2 ANQGSEA. CDR3 protein: CSVGAVSYEQYF. The CDR3 DNA follows: TGCAGCGTTGGGGCAGTCTCCTACGAGCAGTACTTC.

This clone was detected only a few times. V and J are TRBV25-1 and TRBJ2-7; D is perhaps TRBD2 (6 bases). Germline V gene data show CDR1 as MGHDK and CDR2 as SYGVNS. Trimming cost V 1 base and J 7 bases, with 14 bases left between them. This CDR3 has 14 amino acids. The CDR3 DNA follows: TGTGCCAGCAGTGAATCCCCCTCGGGGGTGGAGCAGTACTTC. Protein product: CASSESPSGVEQYF.

On this clone itself: One junction end does not reproduce the germline sequence, and a read error may be involved. The chain uses TRBV5-6 and TRBJ1-2; 7 bases align to TRBD1. The CDR3 loop spans 15 amino acids. Germline CDR1 and CDR2: SGHDT and YYEEEE. The CDR3 DNA reads TGTGCCAGCAGCTCCAACCGACAGGGCGTCTATGGCTACGCCTTC. Its translation: CASSSNRQGVYGYAF.

V and J are TRBV30 and TRBJ1-2; D not resolved. Germline V lookup: CDR1 GTSNPN, CDR2 SVGIG (reference sequence). V was shortened by 0 bases and J by 8 bases, with 7 bases between the two germline ends. This CDR3 region has 11 residues. CDR3 region: CAWSVQLGYTF. CDR3 nucleotides: TGTGCCTGGAGTGTACAGTTGGGCTACACCTTC.

This clone has a handful of counts. The rearrangement joins TRBV7-8 to TRBJ2-5; D perhaps matches TRBD2 (5 bases). The germline gives CDR1 SGHVS, CDR2 FQNEAQ. Trimming took off 5 bases at V and 7 bases at J, with 20 bases between the two ends. The CDR3 has 15 amino acids. The CDR3 DNA is TGTGCCAGCAGCACCCAAACAAGGGCTCGGGGGACCCAGTACTTC. This gives the protein CASSTQTRARGTQYF.

The chain couples TRBV30 to TRBJ2-7; possible D gene TRBD1, 5 bases. The closer fit of TRBJ2-1 to the DNA end suggests the J call may be wrong. Germline lookup yields CDR1 GTSNPN and CDR2 SVGIG (reference sequence). CDR3 length equals 14 residues. The chain's CDR3 is CAWRDPRDYNEQFF. The CDR3 coding sequence is TGTGCCTGGAGGGACCCCAGGGACTACAATGAGCAGTTCTTC.

The table lists this clone with a count of one. The chain recombines TRBV6-5 with TRBJ1-2; 8 bases map to TRBD1. The J segment lost 8 bases and the V segment lost 7 bases, leaving 15 bases of the junction unmatched. Germline V gene lookup returns CDR1 MNHEY and CDR2 SVGAGI. There are 15 residues in the CDR3. The CDR3 DNA reads as TGTGCCAGCAATAACCAAGGACAGGGAATGGGAGGCTACACCTTC. The encoded protein is CASNNQGQGMGGYTF.

This clone is medium-sized within its sample. The chain carries TRBV28 and TRBJ1-5; D might be TRBD1 (5 bases). Trimming pared 2 bases from V and 2 bases from J, leaving 7 bases between. The CDR3 consists of 14 residues. The germline gives CDR1 MDHEN, CDR2 SYDVKM. The CDR3 bases are TGTGCCAGCAGTTTAGACAGAGGCAATCAGCCCCAGCATTTT. It yields the protein CASSLDRGNQPQHF.

This clone was detected only a few times. The V call is TRBV30, the J call TRBJ1-2, with no clear D. The germline CDR1 and CDR2 sequences are GTSNPN and SVGIG (reference sequence). Trimming stripped 2 bases from V and 3 bases from J, with 13 bases between. The length of the CDR3 is 14 residues. In nucleotides, the CDR3 is TGTGCCTGGAGTATCAGCCCCTTGGACTATGGCTACACCTTC. Encoded protein: CAWSISPLDYGYTF.

This rearrangement joins TRBV30 to TRBJ2-5, with a possible D match to TRBD1 (6 bases). The J call could be wrong; TRBJ2-7 is a better fit for the DNA end. This CDR3 contains 12 residues. In germline, CDR1 is GTSNPN, CDR2 SVGIG (reference sequence). As DNA, the CDR3 is TGTGCCTGGAAAGGGGGAAACTACGAGCAGTACTTC. Protein: CAWKGGNYEQYF.

This clone was seen a few times. This chain links TRBV6-6 with TRBJ2-7; D ambiguous. Germline lookup yields CDR1 MNHNY and CDR2 SVGAGI (reference sequence). The CDR3 covers 14 residues. V lost 4 bases and J 0 bases, leaving 10 bases between the germline ends. CDR3 coding DNA: TGTGCCAGCAGTTCGGACGGCACCTCCTACGAGCAGTACTTC. Encoded protein: CASSSDGTSYEQYF.

V gene TRBV5-6 combines with J gene TRBJ1-2, with a possible D match to TRBD1 (5 bases). CDR1 and CDR2 (germline): SGHDT, YYEEEE. The CDR3 has 15 residues. Trimming took off 4 bases at V and 7 bases at J, with 20 bases between the two ends. The CDR3: CASSEVGLHVGGYTF. CDR3 nucleotide sequence: TGTGCCAGCAGCGAGGTGGGACTCCACGTGGGTGGCTACACCTTC.

The V and J genes are TRBV29-1 and TRBJ1-2; D is possibly TRBD1 (5 bases). In germline, CDR1 is SQVTM, CDR2 ANQGSEA. Trimming cost V 8 bases and J 4 bases, with 17 bases left between them. The CDR3 extends over 13 amino acids. The DNA for the CDR3 is TGCAGCTTCCGGGACTCTAGGCCCTATGGCTACACCTTC. Encoded protein: CSFRDSRPYGYTF.

The rearrangement joins TRBV6-1 to TRBJ2-6; D ambiguous. Germline V lookup: CDR1 MNHNS, CDR2 SASEGT. Trimming shortened V by 1 base and J by 0 bases, and 4 bases separated the two germline ends. This CDR3 spans 15 amino acids. The CDR3 here is CASSEGNSGANVLTF. CDR3 in DNA: TGTGCCAGCAGTGAAGGTAACTCTGGGGCCAACGTCCTGACTTTC.

The chain joins TRBV30 to TRBJ2-5; maybe TRBD1 (5 bases). This CDR3 is 12 amino acids long. Trimming left V 3 bases short and J 9 bases short, with 14 bases between. Germline V gene lookup returns CDR1 GTSNPN and CDR2 SVGIG (reference sequence). The CDR3 loop reads CAWRRSLGPQYF. CDR3 bases: TGTGCCTGGAGGCGCTCGCTGGGGCCCCAGTACTTC.

This clone was seen more than once but under ten times. The chain carries TRBV6-5 and TRBJ2-1; 7 nucleotides align to TRBD1. Germline V gene data show CDR1 as MNHEY and CDR2 as SVGAGI. The V gene end was trimmed by 11 bases and the J gene end by 0 bases; junction bases not matched to a gene: 4. The CDR3 has 13 residues. This CDR3 reads CAAGGSSYNEQFF. As DNA, the CDR3 is TGTGCCGCAGGGGGAAGCTCCTACAATGAGCAGTTCTTC.